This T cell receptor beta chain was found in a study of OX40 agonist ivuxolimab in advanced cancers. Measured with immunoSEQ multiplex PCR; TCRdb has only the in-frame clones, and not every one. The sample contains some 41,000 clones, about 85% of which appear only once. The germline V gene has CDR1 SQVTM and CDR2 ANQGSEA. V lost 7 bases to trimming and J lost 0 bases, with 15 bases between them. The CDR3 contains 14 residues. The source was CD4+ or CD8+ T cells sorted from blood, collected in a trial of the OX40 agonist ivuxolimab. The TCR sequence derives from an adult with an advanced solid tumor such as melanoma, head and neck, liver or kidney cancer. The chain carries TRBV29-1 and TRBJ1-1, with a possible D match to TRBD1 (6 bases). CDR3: CSASSGAVNTEAFF. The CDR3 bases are TGCAGCGCCTCGTCAGGGGCGGTGAACACTGAAGCTTTCTTT.